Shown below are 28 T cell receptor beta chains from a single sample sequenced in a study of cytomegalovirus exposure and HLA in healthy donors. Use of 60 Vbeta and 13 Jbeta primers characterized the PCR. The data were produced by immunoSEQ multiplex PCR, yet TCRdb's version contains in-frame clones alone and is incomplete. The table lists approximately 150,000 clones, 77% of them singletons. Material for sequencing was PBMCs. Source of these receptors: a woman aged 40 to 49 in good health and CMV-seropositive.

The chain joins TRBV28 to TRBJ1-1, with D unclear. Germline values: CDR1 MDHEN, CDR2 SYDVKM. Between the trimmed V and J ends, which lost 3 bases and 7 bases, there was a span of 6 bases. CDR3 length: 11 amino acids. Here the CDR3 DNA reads TGTGCCAGCAGTTTTGGCCTTGAAGCTTTCTTT. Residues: CASSFGLEAFF.

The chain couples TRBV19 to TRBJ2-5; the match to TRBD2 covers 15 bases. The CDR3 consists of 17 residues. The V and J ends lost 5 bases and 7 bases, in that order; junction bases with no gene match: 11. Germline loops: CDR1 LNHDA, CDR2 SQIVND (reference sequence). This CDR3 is CASSLGTSGRPGGTQYF. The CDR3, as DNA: TGTGCCAGTAGTTTGGGGACTAGCGGGAGGCCCGGGGGGACCCAGTACTTC. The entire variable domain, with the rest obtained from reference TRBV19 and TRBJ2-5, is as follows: DGGITQSPKYLFRKEGQNVTLSCEQNLNHDAMYWYRQDPGQGLRLIYYSQIVNDFQKGDIAEGYSVSREKKESFPLTVTSAQKNPTAFYLCASSLGTSGRPGGTQYFGPGTRLLVL.

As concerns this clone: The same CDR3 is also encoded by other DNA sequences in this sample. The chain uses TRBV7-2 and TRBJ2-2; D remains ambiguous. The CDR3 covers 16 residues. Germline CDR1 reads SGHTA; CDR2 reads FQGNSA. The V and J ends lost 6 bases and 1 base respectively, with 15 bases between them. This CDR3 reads CASSLTTELNTGELFF. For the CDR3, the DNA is TGTGCCAGCAGTTTAACAACAGAGTTGAACACCGGGGAGCTGTTTTTT.

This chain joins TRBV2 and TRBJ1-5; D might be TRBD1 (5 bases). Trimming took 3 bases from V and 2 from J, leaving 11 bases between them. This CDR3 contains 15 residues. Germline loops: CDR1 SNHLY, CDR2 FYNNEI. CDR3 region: CASSDSREGNQPQHF. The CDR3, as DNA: TGTGCCAGCAGTGATTCCAGGGAGGGCAATCAGCCCCAGCATTTT.

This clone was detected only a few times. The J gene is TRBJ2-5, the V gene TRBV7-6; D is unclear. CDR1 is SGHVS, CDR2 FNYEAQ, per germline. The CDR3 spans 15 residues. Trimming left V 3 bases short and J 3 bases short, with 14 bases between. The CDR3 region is CASSFFGYQEETQYF. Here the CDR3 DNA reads TGTGCCAGCAGCTTCTTCGGCTACCAGGAAGAGACCCAGTACTTC. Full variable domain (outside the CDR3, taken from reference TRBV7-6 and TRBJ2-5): GAGVSQSPRYKVTKRGQDVALRCDPISGHVSLYWYRQALGQGPEFLTYFNYEAQQDKSGLPNDRFSAERPEGSISTLTIQRTEQRDSAMYRCASSFFGYQEETQYFGPGTRLLVL.

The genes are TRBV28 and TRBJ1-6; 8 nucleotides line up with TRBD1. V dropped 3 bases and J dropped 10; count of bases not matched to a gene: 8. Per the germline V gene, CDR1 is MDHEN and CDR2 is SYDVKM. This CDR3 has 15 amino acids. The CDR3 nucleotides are TGTGCCAGCAGTTTTCTTGGACAGGGTTTCTCACCCCTCCACTTT. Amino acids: CASSFLGQGFSPLHF.

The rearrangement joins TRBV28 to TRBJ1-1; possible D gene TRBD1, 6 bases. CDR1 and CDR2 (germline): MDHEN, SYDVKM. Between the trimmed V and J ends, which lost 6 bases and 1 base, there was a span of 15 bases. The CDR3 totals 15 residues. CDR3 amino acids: CASRGPGGGNTEAFF. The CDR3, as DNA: TGTGCCAGCAGGGGGCCGGGAGGGGGGAACACTGAAGCTTTCTTT.

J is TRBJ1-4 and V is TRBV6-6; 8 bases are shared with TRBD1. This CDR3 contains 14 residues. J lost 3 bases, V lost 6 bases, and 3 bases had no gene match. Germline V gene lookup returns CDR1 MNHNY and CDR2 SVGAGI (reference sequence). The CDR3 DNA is TGTGCCAGCAGCCGACAGGGGCCTAATGAAAAACTGTTTTTT. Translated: CASSRQGPNEKLFF.

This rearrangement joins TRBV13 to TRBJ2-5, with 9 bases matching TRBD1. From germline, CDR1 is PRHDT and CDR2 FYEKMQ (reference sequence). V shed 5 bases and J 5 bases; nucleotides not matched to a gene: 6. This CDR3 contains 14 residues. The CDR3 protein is CASSGGQGWETQYF. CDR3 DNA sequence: TGTGCCAGCAGCGGGGGACAGGGATGGGAGACCCAGTACTTC.

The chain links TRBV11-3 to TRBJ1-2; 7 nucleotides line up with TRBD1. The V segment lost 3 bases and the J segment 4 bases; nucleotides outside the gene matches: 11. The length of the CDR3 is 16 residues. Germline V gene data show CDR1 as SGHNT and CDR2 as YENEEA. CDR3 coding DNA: TGTGCCAGCAGCTTGCTGACAGGGCTAGGAGGCTATGGCTACACCTTC. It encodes CASSLLTGLGGYGYTF.

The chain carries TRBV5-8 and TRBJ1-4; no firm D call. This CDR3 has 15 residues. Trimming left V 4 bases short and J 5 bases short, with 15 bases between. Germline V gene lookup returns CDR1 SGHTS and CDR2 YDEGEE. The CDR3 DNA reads TGTGCCAGCAGCCACAAAGGCGGGCCCAATGAAAAACTGTTTTTT. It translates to CASSHKGGPNEKLFF.

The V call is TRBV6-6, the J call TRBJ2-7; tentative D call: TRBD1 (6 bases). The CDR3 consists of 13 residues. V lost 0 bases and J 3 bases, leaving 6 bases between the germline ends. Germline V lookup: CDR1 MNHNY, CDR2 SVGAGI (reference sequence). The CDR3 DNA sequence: TGTGCCAGCAGTTACTCGACAGGCTACGAGCAGTACTTC. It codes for CASSYSTGYEQYF.

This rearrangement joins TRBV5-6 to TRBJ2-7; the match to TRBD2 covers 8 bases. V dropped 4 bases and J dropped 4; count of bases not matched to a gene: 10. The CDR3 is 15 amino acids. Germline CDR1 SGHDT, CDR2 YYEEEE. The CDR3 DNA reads TGTGCCAGCAGCCCCGCGGGAGGTCGACTTTACGAGCAGTACTTC. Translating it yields CASSPAGGRLYEQYF.

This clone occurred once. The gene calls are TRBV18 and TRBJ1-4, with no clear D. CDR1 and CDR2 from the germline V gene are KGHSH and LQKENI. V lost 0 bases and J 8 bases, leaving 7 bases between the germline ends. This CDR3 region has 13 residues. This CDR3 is CASSPPSREKLFF. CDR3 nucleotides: TGTGCCAGCTCACCACCATCGAGAGAAAAACTGTTTTTT.

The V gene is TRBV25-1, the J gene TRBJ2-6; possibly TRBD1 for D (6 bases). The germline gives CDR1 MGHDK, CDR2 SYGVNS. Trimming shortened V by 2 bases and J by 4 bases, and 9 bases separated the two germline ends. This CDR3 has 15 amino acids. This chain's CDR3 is CASSEVRGGANVLTF. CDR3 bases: TGTGCCAGCAGTGAAGTAAGGGGGGGGGCCAACGTCCTGACTTTC.

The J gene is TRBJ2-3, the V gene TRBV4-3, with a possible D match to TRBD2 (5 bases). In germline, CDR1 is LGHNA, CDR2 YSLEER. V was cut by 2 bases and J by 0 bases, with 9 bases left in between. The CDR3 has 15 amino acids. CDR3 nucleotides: TGCGCCAGCAGCCAATCCGGACTCAGCACAGATACGCAGTATTTT. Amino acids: CASSQSGLSTDTQYF.

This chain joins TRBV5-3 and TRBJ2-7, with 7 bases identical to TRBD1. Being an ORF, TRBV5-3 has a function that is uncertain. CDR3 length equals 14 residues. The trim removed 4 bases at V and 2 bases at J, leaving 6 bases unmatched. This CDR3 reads CARSPGGITYEQYF. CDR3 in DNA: TGTGCCAGAAGCCCAGGGGGTATAACCTACGAGCAGTACTTC.

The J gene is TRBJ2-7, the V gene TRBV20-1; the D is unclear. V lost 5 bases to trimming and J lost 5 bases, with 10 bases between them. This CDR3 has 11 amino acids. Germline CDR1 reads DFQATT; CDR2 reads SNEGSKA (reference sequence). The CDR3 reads CSALRRDEQYF. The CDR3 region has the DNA TGCAGTGCTTTAAGGAGAGACGAGCAGTACTTC.

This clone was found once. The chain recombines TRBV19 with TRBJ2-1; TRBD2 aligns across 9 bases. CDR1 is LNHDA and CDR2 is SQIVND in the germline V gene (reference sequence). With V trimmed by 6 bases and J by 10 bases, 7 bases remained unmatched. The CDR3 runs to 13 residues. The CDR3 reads CASRLAGSKEQFF. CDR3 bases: TGTGCCAGTAGACTAGCGGGCTCAAAAGAGCAGTTCTTC.

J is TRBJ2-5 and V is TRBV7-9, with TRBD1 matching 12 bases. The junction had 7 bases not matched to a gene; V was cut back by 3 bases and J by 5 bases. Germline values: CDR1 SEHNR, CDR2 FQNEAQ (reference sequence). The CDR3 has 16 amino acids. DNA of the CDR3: TGTGCCAGCAGCTTGGCGGGACAGGGGGCATGGGAGACCCAGTACTTC. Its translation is CASSLAGQGAWETQYF.

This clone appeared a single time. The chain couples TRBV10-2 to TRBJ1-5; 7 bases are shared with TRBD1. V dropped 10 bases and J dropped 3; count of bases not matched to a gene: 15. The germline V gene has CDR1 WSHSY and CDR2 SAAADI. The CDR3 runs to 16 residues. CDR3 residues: CATTLPRTGHNQPQHF. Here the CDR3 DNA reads TGCGCCACCACACTACCTCGGACAGGCCACAATCAGCCCCAGCATTTT.

The CDR3 sequence: CASILGGQGPSGNTIYF. DNA of the CDR3: TGTGCCAGCATACTGGGGGGACAGGGCCCTTCTGGAAACACCATATATTTT. V usage is TRBV2 and J usage is TRBJ1-3, with TRBD1 identical over 9 bases. Per germline, CDR1 SNHLY and CDR2 FYNNEI. The CDR3 extends over 17 amino acids. V lost 7 bases and J lost 1; bases outside the gene matches: 11.

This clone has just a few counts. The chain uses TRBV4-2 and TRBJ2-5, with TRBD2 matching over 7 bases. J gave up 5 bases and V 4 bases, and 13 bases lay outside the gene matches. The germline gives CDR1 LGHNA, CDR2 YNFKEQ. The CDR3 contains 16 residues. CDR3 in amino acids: CASSPSFAGAFETQYF. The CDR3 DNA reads TGTGCCAGCAGCCCCAGTTTCGCGGGAGCGTTTGAGACCCAGTACTTC.

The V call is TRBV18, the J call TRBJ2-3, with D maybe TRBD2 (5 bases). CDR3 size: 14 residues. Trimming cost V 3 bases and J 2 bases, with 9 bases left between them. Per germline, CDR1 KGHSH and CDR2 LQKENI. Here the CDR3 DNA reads TGTGCCAGCTCACCGGGAGCGACCACAGATACGCAGTATTTT. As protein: CASSPGATTDTQYF.

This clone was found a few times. The CDR3 region has the DNA TGTGCCAGCTCTCCTATTTCGACTAGCCAGGGCGAGACCCAGTACTTC. As protein: CASSPISTSQGETQYF. The chain is built from TRBV18 and TRBJ2-5, with TRBD2 matching over 7 bases. V shed 6 bases, J shed 5 bases, and the junction held 15 bases outside the gene matches. The CDR3 contains 16 residues. In germline, CDR1 is KGHSH, CDR2 LQKENI.

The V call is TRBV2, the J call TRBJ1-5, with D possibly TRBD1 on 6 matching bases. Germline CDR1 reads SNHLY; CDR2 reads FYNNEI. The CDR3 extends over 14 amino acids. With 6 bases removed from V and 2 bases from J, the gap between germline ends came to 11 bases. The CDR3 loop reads CASSATGRNQPQHF. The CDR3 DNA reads TGTGCCAGCAGCGCGACAGGACGCAATCAGCCCCAGCATTTT.

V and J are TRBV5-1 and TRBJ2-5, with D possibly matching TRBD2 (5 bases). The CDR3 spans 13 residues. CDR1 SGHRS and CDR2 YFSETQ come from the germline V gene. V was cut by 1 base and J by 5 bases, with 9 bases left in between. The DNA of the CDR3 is TGCGCCAGCAGCTTGATTGGCGGGGAGACCCAGTACTTC. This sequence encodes CASSLIGGETQYF.

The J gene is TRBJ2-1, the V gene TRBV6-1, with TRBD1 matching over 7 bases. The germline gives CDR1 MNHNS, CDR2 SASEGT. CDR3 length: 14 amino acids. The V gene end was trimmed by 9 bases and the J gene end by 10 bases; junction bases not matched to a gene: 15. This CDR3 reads CASGATGDHVEQFF. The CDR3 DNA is TGTGCCAGTGGGGCTACAGGGGACCACGTAGAGCAGTTCTTC.